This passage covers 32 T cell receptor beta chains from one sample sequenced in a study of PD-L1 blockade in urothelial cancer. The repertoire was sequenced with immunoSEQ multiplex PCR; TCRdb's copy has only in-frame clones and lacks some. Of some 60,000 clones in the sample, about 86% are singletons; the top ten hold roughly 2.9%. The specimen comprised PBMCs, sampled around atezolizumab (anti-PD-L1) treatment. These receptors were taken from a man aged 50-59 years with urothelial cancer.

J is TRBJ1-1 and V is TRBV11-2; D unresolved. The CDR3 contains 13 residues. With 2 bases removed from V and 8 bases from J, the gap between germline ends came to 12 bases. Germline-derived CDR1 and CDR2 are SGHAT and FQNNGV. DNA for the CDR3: TGTGCCAGCAGCTTACGGGAAATATCGGAAGCTTTCTTT. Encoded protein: CASSLREISEAFF. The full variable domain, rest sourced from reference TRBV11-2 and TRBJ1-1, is EAGVAQSPRYKIIEKRQSVAFWCNPISGHATLYWYQQILGQGPKLLIQFQNNGVVDDSQLPKDRFSAERLKGVDSTLKIQPAKLEDSAVYLCASSLREISEAFFGQGTRLTVV.

CDR3 residues: CASRIGTGHGEQYF. The CDR3 nucleotides read TGCGCCAGCAGAATAGGGACAGGGCATGGGGAGCAGTACTTC. This rearrangement joins TRBV23-1 to TRBJ2-7, with 9 bases lining up with TRBD1. TRBV23-1 is given ORF status, its function remaining uncertain. Losses at the gene ends were 6 bases for V and 7 bases for J; bases not matched to a gene: 10. The CDR3 spans 14 residues.

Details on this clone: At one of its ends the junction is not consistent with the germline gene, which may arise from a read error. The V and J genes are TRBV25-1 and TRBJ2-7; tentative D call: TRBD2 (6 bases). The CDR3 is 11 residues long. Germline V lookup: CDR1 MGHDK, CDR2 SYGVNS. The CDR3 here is CASSELWGVNF. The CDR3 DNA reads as TGTGCCAGCAGTGAATTATGGGGGGTAAACTTC.

CDR3 nucleotides: TGTGCCAGCAGCCTTCGAGGAGGGCTTACCACTGAAGCTTTCTTT. Translation: CASSLRGGLTTEAFF. The chain has TRBV11-2 and TRBJ1-1; D unclear. Germline CDR1 SGHAT, CDR2 FQNNGV. Trimming shortened V by 5 bases and J by 4 bases, and 17 bases separated the two germline ends. The CDR3 covers 15 residues.

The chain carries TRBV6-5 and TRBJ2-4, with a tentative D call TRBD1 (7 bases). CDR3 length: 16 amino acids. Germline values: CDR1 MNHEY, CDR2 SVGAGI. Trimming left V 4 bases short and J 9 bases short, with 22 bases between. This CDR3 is CASSSHPGAQGGIQYF. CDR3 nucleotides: TGTGCCAGCAGTTCACACCCCGGGGCCCAGGGGGGCATTCAGTACTTC.

CDR3 sequence reads: CASSHRGGEGQQFF. For the CDR3, the DNA is TGTGCCAGCAGCCACAGAGGGGGTGAGGGCCAGCAGTTCTTC. The J gene is TRBJ2-1, the V gene TRBV7-2, with D possibly matching TRBD1 (6 bases). V gave up 5 bases and J gave up 11 bases, with 19 bases separating them. Germline V gives CDR1 SGHTA, CDR2 FQGNSA. The CDR3 is 14 residues long.

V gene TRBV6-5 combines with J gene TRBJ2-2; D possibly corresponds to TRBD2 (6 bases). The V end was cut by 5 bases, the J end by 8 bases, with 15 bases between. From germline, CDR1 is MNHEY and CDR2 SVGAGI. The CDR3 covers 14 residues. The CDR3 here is CASSATSMTGELFF. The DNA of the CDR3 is TGTGCCAGCAGTGCGACTAGTATGACGGGGGAGCTGTTTTTT.

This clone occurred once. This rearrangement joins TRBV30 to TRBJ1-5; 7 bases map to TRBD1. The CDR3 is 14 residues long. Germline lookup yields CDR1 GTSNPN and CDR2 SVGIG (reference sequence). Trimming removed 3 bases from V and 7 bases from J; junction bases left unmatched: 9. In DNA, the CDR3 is TGTGCCTGGAGCAGACAGGGAGGCGGCCAGCCCCAGCATTTT. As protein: CAWSRQGGGQPQHF. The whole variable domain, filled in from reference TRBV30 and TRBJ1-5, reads SQTIHQWPATLVQPVGSPLSLECTVEGTSNPNLYWYRQAAGRGLQLLFYSVGIGQISSEVPQNLSASRPQDRQFILSSKKLLLSDSGFYLCAWSRQGGGQPQHFGDGTRLSIL.

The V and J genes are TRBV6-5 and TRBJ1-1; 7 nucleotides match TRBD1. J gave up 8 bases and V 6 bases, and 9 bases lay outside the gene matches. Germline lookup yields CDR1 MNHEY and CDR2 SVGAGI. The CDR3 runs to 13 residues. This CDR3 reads CASRPTRDSEAFF. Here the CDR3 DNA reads TGTGCCAGCAGGCCAACACGGGACAGCGAAGCTTTCTTT.

As DNA, the CDR3 is TGTGCCAGCTCACGACGACAGGGTGTCCAAGAGACCCAGTACTTC. Residues: CASSRRQGVQETQYF. The chain recombines TRBV18 with TRBJ2-5; 7 positions agree with TRBD1. Germline lookup yields CDR1 KGHSH and CDR2 LQKENI. V lost 4 bases and J lost 1; bases outside the gene matches: 6. The CDR3 is 15 residues long.

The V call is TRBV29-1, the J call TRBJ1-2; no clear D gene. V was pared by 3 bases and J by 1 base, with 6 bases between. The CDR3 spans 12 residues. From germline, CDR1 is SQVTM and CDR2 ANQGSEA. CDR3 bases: TGCAGCGTTGATGGGAGTAACTATGGCTACACCTTC. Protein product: CSVDGSNYGYTF. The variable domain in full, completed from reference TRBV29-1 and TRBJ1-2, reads SAVISQKPSRDICQRGTSLTIQCQVDSQVTMMFWYRQQPGQSLTLIATANQGSEATYESGFVIDKFPISRPNLTFSTLTVSNMSPEDSSIYLCSVDGSNYGYTFGSGTRLTVV.

The CDR3 region has the DNA TGTGCCAGCAGCCAAGATCGAGCGACCCTTTACAATGAGCAGTTCTTC. As protein: CASSQDRATLYNEQFF. The V and J genes are TRBV4-2 and TRBJ2-1; no definite D call. This CDR3 spans 16 amino acids. CDR1 LGHNA and CDR2 YNFKEQ come from the germline V gene. Deletions cut 0 bases from V and 4 bases from J, with 13 bases between.

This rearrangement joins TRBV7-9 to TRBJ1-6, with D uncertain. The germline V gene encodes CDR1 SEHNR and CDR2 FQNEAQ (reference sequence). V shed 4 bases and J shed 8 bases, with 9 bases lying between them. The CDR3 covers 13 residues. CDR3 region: CASSSDSYSPLHF. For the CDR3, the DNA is TGTGCCAGCAGCTCAGATAGCTATTCACCCCTCCACTTT.

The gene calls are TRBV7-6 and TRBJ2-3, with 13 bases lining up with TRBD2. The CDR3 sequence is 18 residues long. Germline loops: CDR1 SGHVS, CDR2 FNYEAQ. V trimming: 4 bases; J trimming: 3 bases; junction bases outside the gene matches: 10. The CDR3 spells CASSSLGTSGKLTDTQYF. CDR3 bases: TGTGCCAGCAGCTCTCTCGGGACTAGCGGGAAGTTGACAGATACGCAGTATTTT.

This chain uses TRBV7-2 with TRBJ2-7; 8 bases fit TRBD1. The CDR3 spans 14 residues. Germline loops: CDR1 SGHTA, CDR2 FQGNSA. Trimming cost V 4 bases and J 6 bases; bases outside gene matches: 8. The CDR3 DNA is TGTGCCAGCAGCTCACCGCCAGGGGGCATCGAGCAGTACTTC. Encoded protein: CASSSPPGGIEQYF.

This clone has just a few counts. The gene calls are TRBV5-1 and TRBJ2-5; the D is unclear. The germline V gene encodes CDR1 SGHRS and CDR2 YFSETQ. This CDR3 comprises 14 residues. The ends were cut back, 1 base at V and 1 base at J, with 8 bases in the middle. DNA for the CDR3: TGCGCCAGCAGCTTGTCCGGGTTCCAAGAGACCCAGTACTTC. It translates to CASSLSGFQETQYF. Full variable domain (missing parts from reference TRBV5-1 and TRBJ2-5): KAGVTQTPRYLIKTRGQQVTLSCSPISGHRSVSWYQQTPGQGLQFLFEYFSETQRNKGNFPGRFSGRQFSNSRSEMNVSTLELGDSALYLCASSLSGFQETQYFGPGTRLLVL.

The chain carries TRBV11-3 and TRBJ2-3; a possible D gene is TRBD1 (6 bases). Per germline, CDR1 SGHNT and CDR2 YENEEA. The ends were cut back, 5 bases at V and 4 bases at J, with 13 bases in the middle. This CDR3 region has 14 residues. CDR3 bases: TGTGCCAGCAGCCGGACAGCTAGCCCAGATACGCAGTATTTT. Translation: CASSRTASPDTQYF.

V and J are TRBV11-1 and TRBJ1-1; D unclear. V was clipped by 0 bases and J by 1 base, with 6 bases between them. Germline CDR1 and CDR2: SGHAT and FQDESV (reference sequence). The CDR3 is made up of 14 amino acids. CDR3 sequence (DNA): TGTGCCAGCAGCTTAGCCTTCGGGAACACTGAAGCTTTCTTT. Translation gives CASSLAFGNTEAFF.

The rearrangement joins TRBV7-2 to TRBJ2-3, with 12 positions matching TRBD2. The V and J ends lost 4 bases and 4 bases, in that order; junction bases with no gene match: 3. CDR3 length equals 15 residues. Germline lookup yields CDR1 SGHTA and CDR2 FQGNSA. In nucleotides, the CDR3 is TGTGCCAGCAGCTGGACTAGCGGGATCGCAGATACGCAGTATTTT. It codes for CASSWTSGIADTQYF.

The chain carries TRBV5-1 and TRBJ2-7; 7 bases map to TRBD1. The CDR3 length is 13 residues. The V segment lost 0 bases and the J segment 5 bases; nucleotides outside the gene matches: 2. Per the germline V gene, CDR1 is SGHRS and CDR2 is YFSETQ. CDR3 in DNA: TGCGCCAGCAGCTTGGCAGGGGGAGACGAGCAGTACTTC. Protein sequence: CASSLAGGDEQYF.

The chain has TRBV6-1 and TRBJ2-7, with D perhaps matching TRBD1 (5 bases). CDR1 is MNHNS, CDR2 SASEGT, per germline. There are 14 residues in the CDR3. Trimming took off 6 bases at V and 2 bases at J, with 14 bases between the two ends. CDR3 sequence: CASRVRQGPYEQYF. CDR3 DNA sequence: TGTGCCAGCAGGGTCAGGCAGGGCCCCTACGAGCAGTACTTC.

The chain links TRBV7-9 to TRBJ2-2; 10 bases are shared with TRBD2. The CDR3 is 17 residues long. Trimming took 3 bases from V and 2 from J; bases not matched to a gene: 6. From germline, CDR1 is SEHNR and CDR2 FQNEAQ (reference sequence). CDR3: CASSLPGLAVNTGELFF. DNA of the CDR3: TGTGCCAGCAGCTTGCCTGGACTAGCGGTTAACACCGGGGAGCTGTTTTTT.

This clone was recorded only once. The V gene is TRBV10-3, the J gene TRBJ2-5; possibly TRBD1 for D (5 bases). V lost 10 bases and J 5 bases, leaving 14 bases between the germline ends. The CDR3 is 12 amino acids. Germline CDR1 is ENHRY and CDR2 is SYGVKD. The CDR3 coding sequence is TGTGCCACGTCACTAAAGGGGGAGACCCAGTACTTC. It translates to CATSLKGETQYF.

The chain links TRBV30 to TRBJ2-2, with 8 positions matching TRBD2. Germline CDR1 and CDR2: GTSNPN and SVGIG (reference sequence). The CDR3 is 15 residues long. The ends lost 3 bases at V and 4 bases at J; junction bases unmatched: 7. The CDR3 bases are TGTGCCTGGAGGACGGGAGGGCCAAGCACCGGGGAGCTGTTTTTT. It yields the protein CAWRTGGPSTGELFF.

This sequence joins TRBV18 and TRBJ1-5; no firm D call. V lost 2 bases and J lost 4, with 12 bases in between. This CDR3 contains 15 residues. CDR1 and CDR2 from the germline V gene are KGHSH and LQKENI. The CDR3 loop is CASSPSFGSNQPQHF. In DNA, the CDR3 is TGTGCCAGCTCACCATCCTTCGGTAGTAATCAGCCCCAGCATTTT.

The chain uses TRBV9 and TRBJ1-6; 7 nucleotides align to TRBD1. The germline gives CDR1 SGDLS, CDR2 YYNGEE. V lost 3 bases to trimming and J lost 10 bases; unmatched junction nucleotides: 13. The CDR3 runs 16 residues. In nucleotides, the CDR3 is TGTGCCAGCAGCGGTACAGGGGCAGGAACGGAATCACCCCTCCACTTT. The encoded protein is CASSGTGAGTESPLHF.

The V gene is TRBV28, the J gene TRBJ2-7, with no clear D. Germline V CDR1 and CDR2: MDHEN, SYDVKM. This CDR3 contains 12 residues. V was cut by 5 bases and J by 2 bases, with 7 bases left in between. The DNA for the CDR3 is TGTGCCAGCAGTCCCAGTACCTACGAGCAGTACTTC. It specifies CASSPSTYEQYF.

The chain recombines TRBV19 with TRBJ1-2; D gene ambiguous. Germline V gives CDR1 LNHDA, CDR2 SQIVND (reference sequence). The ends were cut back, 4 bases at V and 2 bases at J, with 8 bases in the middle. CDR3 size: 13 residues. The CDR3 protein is CASSKTPNYGYTF. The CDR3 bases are TGTGCCAGTAGTAAGACACCGAACTATGGCTACACCTTC.

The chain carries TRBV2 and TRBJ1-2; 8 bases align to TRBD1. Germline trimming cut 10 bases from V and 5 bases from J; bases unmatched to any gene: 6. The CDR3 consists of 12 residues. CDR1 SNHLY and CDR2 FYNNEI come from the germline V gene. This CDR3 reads CATDGTGYGYTF. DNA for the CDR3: TGTGCCACGGACGGGACAGGTTATGGCTACACCTTC. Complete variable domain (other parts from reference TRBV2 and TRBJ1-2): EPEVTQTPSHQVTQMGQEVILRCVPISNHLYFYWYRQILGQKVEFLVSFYNNEISEKSEIFDDQFSVERPDGSNFTLKIRSTKLEDSAMYFCATDGTGYGYTFGSGTRLTVV.

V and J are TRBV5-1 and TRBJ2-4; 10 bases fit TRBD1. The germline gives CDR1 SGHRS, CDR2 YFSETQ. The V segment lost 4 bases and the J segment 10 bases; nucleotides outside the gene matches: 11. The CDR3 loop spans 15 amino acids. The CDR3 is CASSRGQGESRIQYF. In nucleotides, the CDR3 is TGCGCCAGCAGCCGAGGACAGGGGGAATCGCGGATTCAGTACTTC.

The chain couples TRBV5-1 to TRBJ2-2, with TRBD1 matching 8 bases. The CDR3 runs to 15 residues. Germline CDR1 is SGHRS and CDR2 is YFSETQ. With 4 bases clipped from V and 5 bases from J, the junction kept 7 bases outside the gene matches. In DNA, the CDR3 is TGCGCCAGCAGCATTGGACAGGGCGGTACCGGGGAGCTGTTTTTT. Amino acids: CASSIGQGGTGELFF.

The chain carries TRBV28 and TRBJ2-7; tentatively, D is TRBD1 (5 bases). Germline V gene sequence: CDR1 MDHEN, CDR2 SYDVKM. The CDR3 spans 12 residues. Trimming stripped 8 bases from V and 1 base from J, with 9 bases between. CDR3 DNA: TGTGCCAGCGGGGCAGGATCCTACGAGCAGTACTTC. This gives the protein CASGAGSYEQYF.